This T cell receptor (beta chain) originates from a study of T cells in Graves' hyperthyroidism and ophthalmopathy. RNA transcripts gave rise to amplified TCR beta CDR3 regions. Researchers ran a first-round RT-PCR on the TCR CDR3 using the HTBI primer set. A single record per CDR3 protein comes from TCRdb applying MiXCR to the multiplex PCR reads. The table includes 550,000 to 800,000 distinct CDR3 sequences, 16% detected once. Deletions cut 6 bases from V and 4 bases from J, with 13 bases between. The CDR3 covers 13 residues. This clonotype has a count of ten or more. This sequence originates from a man younger than 35 with Graves' hyperthyroidism. This chain uses TRBV12-3 or TRBV12-4 with TRBJ2-7; tentative D call: TRBD1 (6 bases). What was sequenced was blood. The CDR3 DNA sequence: TGTGCCAGCAGCCCCGCACAGGGTTACGAGCAGTACTTC. Translating it yields CASSPAQGYEQYF.